The clone carrying this T cell receptor (beta chain) was picked up a small number of times. As yet, its antigen is unknown. Unique molecular identifier tags were affixed to discrete cDNA molecules. One entry per CDR3 protein, called by TCRdb with MiXCR from the 5' RACE reads. The data contain approximately 69,000 distinct CDR3 sequences, over 9.5% of them seen just once; the ten biggest clones take up less than 7%. The source of the sample is a study of early T cells in non-severe SARS-CoV-2 infection. Background on the study: Sequenced bulk RNA came from whole blood that was unsorted, and chains were unpaired.

Notes on the study in general: Lookups in VDJdb leaned toward anti-spike CD8 responses and missed private and CD4 specificities.

Germline V gene lookup returns CDR1 SGDLS and CDR2 YYNGEE. The ends were cut back, 3 bases at V and 6 bases at J, with 16 bases in the middle. CDR3 length: 14 amino acids. The chain joins TRBV9 to TRBJ2-7, with unresolved D. This receptor was obtained from an adult who was a healthcare worker with PCR-confirmed SARS-CoV-2 infection or an uninfected control (not recorded which). Sequenced input: whole blood. CDR3 coding DNA: TGTGCCAGCAGCGACAGAAGGCCGGTTGTCGAGCAGTACTTC. Its translation is CASSDRRPVVEQYF.